The rows below give T cell receptor beta chains drawn from one sample of a study of Ad26.COV2.S vaccination and SARS-CoV-2 variants. Here immunoSEQ multiplex PCR was the method, and the copy in TCRdb shows in-frame clones only, minus some. Of hundreds of thousands of clones listed, about 88% are singletons. This sample comprised peripheral blood, obtained in a trial of Ad26.COV2.S vaccine versus placebo. The receptor set was obtained from a person aged 18 to 65 who received the Ad26.COV2.S COVID-19 vaccine or a placebo. Each CDR3 is given with its conserved first and last residue.

TRBV2 CAAEREMGGTQYF
TRBV3-1/TRBV3-2 CASSLRVFEANVLTF
TRBV6-1 CASSESPLAANTGELFF
TRBV21-1 CASSKLLPGVYF
TRBV19 CASSTFMAGNEQFF
TRBV7-2 CASSLVGGEAYEQYF
TRBV5-1 CASSLDRRETQYF
TRBV28 CASQQGISNQPQHF
TRBV2 CASKGGTGGNYGYTF
TRBV3-1/TRBV3-2 CASSQDLGANTEAFF
TRBV18 CASSPPIGTAYGYTF
TRBV30 CAWSSERGGQFF
TRBV7-2 CASSSTALSTIYF
TRBV29-1 CSVGAADTYNEQFF
TRBV20-1 CSASGATGSTGGYTF
TRBV4-3 CASSQEALDRAYGYTF
TRBV28 CASSPGGRYEQYF
TRBV7-9 CASSLGGDKNIQYF
TRBV4-1 CASSQWQVESTDTQYF
TRBV28 CASSPGLSTNEKLFF
TRBV5-4 CASSSLGSSGTADTQYF
TRBV7-9 CASWEGYSGVSYNEQFF
TRBV18 CASSPDRTALSGNTIYF
TRBV7-2 CASSSGTGGEKLFF
TRBV11-2 CASSPKTGQGNSPLHF
TRBV19 CASSSSQGPNYGYTF
TRBV7-3 CASTSQGAGQYNEQFF
TRBV9 CASSLRDAPYNEQFF
TRBV6-2/TRBV6-3 CASSYQNQAGRYF
TRBV30 CAWRRLANTGELFF
TRBV5-6 CASSFRVSYEQYF
TRBV9 CASSGEGGRNQPQHF
TRBV28 CASSLTGEVREQYF
TRBV5-4 CASSSAPGPLDTEAFF
TRBV6-5 CASRYMNSNTGELFF
TRBV10-3 CATETTGGPYNEQFF
TRBV11-2 CASSSPLRWDEQYF
TRBV7-2 CASSLARRSNVGYTF
TRBV27 CASKSGQEIQETQYF
TRBV3-1/TRBV3-2 CASSQEVTGGGAFF
TRBV11-2 CASSFRAGELFF
TRBV7-2 CASSLAGVRDIQYF
TRBV6-5 CASSPGQGNQPQHF
TRBV7-9 CASSLANRDPNYGYTF
TRBV7-8 CASSFRDQTYEQYF
TRBV10-3 CAISFGSEQYF
TRBV13 CASSPRREVVSYEQYF
TRBV7-2 CASSLNGVEGYTF
TRBV2 CASSVPDGGWTEAFF
TRBV27 CASSLGAAGVYEQYF
TRBV9 CASSPGQGAEGTGELFF
TRBV19 CASTASAGELFF